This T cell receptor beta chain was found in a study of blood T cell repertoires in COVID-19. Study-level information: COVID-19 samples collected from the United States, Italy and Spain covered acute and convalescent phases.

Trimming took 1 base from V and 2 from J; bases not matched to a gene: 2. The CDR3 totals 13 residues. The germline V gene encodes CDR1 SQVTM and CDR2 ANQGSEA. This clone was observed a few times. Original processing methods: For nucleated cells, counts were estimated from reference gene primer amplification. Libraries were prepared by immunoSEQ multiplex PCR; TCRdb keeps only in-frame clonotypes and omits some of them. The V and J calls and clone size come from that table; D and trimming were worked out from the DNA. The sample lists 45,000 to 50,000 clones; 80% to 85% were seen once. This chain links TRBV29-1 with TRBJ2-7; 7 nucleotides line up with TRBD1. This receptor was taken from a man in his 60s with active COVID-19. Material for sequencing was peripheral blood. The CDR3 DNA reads TGCAGCGTTGAAGGGACAGGTCCCTACGAGCAGTACTTC. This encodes CSVEGTGPYEQYF.